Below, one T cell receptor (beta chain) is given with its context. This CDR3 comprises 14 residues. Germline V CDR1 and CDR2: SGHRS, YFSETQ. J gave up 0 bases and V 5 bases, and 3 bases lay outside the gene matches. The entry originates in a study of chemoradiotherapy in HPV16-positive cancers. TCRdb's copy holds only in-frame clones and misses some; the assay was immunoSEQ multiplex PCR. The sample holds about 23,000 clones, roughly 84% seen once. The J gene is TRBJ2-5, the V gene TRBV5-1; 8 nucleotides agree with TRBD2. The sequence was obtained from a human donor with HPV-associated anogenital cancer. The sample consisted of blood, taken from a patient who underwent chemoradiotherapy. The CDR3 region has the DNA TGCGCCAGCAGAGGCGGGGGGTACCAAGAGACCCAGTACTTC. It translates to CASRGGGYQETQYF.